This entry lists 8 T cell receptor beta chains sequenced from one sample in a study of control samples from healthy donors and cancer patients. TCRdb keeps only in-frame clones here, not all; method: immunoSEQ multiplex PCR. Of under 130,000 clones in the sample, about 83% were seen once. What was sequenced was blood. The receptors here all came from a woman in her 50s in good health.

The chain joins TRBV5-5 to TRBJ2-7; D remains unclear. Per the germline V gene, CDR1 is SGHKS and CDR2 is YYEKEE (reference sequence). This CDR3 has 12 residues. Trimming left V 0 bases short and J 4 bases short, with 5 bases between. CDR3 bases: TGTGCCAGCAGCTTGGAGCTTTACGAGCAGTACTTC. Amino acids: CASSLELYEQYF. Full variable domain (rest looked up from reference TRBV5-5 and TRBJ2-7): DAGVTQSPTHLIKTRGQQVTLRCSPISGHKSVSWYQQVLGQGPQFIFQYYEKEERGRGNFPDRFSARQFPNYSSELNVNALLLGDSALYLCASSLELYEQYFGPGTRLTVT.

The rearrangement uses TRBV12-3 or TRBV12-4 and TRBJ2-1; D uncertain. Trimming took off 8 bases at V and 8 bases at J, with 7 bases between the two ends. CDR3 length: 10 amino acids. CDR3 protein: CASGIHEQFF. The CDR3 nucleotides are TGTGCCAGCGGCATTCATGAGCAGTTCTTC.

CDR3 DNA: TGTGCCAGCAGCTTGAGTACTAGCGATCACGGGGAGCTGTTTTTT. This encodes CASSLSTSDHGELFF. The rearrangement uses TRBV5-6 and TRBJ2-2; 7 bases match TRBD2. CDR3 length: 15 residues. From germline, CDR1 is SGHDT and CDR2 YYEEEE. Germline trimming cut 1 base from V and 7 bases from J; bases unmatched to any gene: 7.

The genes are TRBV11-3 and TRBJ2-7; TRBD2 is a possible D gene (6 bases). V dropped 3 bases and J dropped 7 bases, with 13 bases sitting between them. This CDR3 region has 13 residues. Germline V gene data show CDR1 as SGHNT and CDR2 as YENEEA. The CDR3 DNA follows: TGTGCCAGCAGCTTGTCCGGGAGAGGGGAGCAGTACTTC. This gives the protein CASSLSGRGEQYF.

As to this clone: Other DNA sequences in the same sample also yield this CDR3. The genes are TRBV4-2 and TRBJ1-1; no firm D call. The CDR3 sequence is 13 residues long. The V and J ends lost 3 bases and 5 bases respectively, with 10 bases between them. Germline loops: CDR1 LGHNA, CDR2 YNFKEQ. The CDR3 DNA reads TGTGCCAGCAGCCACGATGGCGGGACTGAAGCTTTCTTT. The encoded protein is CASSHDGGTEAFF.

CDR3 amino acids: CATSDTRTGELFF. The CDR3 DNA reads TGTGCCACCAGTGATACTAGGACCGGGGAGCTGTTTTTT. The chain combines TRBV24-1 with TRBJ2-2; possible D gene TRBD2, 5 bases. The CDR3 has 13 residues. Trimming left V 3 bases short and J 5 bases short, with 6 bases between. The germline gives CDR1 KGHDR, CDR2 SFDVKD.

The chain is built from TRBV19 and TRBJ2-1; 11 nucleotides agree with TRBD2. Unmatched junction bases numbered 12, after V lost 5 bases and J lost 9 bases. The CDR3 spans 16 residues. The germline V gene encodes CDR1 LNHDA and CDR2 SQIVND (reference sequence). The CDR3 region is CASSPRTSGLQFEQFF. In nucleotides, the CDR3 is TGTGCCAGTAGTCCGCGGACTAGCGGGCTCCAATTTGAGCAGTTCTTC.

The rearrangement uses TRBV4-3 and TRBJ2-7; D is perhaps TRBD1 or TRBD2 (6 bases each). This CDR3 contains 14 residues. The V end lost 1 base, the J end lost 5 bases, and 12 bases lay between the germline ends. Looked up from germline, CDR1 is LGHNA and CDR2 is YSLEER. The CDR3 nucleotides are TGCGCCAGCAGCCAAGGGTGGGGGGCCAACGAGCAGTACTTC. Protein: CASSQGWGANEQYF.